The rows below give T cell receptor beta chains drawn from one sample of a study of cytomegalovirus exposure and HLA in healthy donors. Only in-frame clones appear in the TCRdb table, and some are missing; sequencing was by immunoSEQ multiplex PCR. The table lists under 200,000 clones, around three quarters of them singletons. The sequenced sample was PBMCs. The receptor source for this set is a woman in her twenties or thirties in good health and CMV-seropositive. Both conserved end residues are part of each CDR3. Fields, in order: CDR3 DNA, CDR3 protein, J gene, D gene, V gene, clone size. D genes are given only for firm matches. The size entry is marked missing in some rows and otherwise reads once, few, many or a size class.

DNA: TGTGCCAGCAGCTTAGGACAGGGGGCCGCTGAAGCTTTCTTT
CDR3: CASSLGQGAAEAFF
J: TRBJ1-1
D: TRBD1
V: TRBV7-9
size: NA

DNA: TGTGCCAGCAGCCCGGTCCCTCAAGAGACCCAGTACTTC
CDR3: CASSPVPQETQYF
J: TRBJ2-5
D: NA
V: TRBV5-4
size: NA

DNA: TGTGCCAGCAGCCAAGGACAAGGCAATCAGCCCCAGCATTTT
CDR3: CASSQGQGNQPQHF
J: TRBJ1-5
D: NA
V: TRBV5-6
size: NA

DNA: TGCGCCAGCAGCTTAATCGGGGGGGGACACCAAGAGACCCAGTACTTC
CDR3: CASSLIGGGHQETQYF
J: TRBJ2-5
D: TRBD2
V: TRBV5-1
size: few

DNA: TGTGCCAGCAGCTTAGCCCGCTCCGGGGATCAGCCCCAGCATTTT
CDR3: CASSLARSGDQPQHF
J: TRBJ1-5
D: NA
V: TRBV7-8
size: NA

DNA: TGTGCCAGCAGTTACCGACTAGCGTCAGATACGCAGTATTTT
CDR3: CASSYRLASDTQYF
J: TRBJ2-3
D: TRBD2
V: TRBV6-5
size: NA

DNA: TGTGCCTGGAGTGAATCGGGACAGCTGAACACTGAAGCTTTCTTT
CDR3: CAWSESGQLNTEAFF
J: TRBJ1-1
D: TRBD1
V: TRBV30
size: NA

DNA: TGTGCCAGTAGTTGGGGGAGGGGAAACACTGAAGCTTTCTTT
CDR3: CASSWGRGNTEAFF
J: TRBJ1-1
D: NA
V: TRBV19
size: NA

DNA: TGCAGCGTTGATGGAGGACAGAGGAACACTGAAGCTTTCTTT
CDR3: CSVDGGQRNTEAFF
J: TRBJ1-1
D: NA
V: TRBV29-1
size: NA

DNA: TGTGCCAGCGCCAGGGGGAATTCACCCCTCCACTTT
CDR3: CASARGNSPLHF
J: TRBJ1-6
D: TRBD1
V: TRBV6-5
size: NA

DNA: TGTGCCAGTAGCCAGGACAGGGGGCAAACCGGGGAGCTGTTTTTT
CDR3: CASSQDRGQTGELFF
J: TRBJ2-2
D: TRBD1
V: TRBV19
size: NA

DNA: TGTTCCAGCAGCTTAGATTCGGGGAACACTGAAGCTTTCTTT
CDR3: CSSSLDSGNTEAFF
J: TRBJ1-1
D: NA
V: TRBV7-9
size: NA

DNA: TGTGCCAGCAGCGCCGGGACAGGGATCACCTATGGCTACACCTTC
CDR3: CASSAGTGITYGYTF
J: TRBJ1-2
D: TRBD1
V: TRBV6-1
size: NA

DNA: TGCAGCGTCGCACTGGGGGCCGGAGACTATGGCTACACCTTC
CDR3: CSVALGAGDYGYTF
J: TRBJ1-2
D: NA
V: TRBV29-1
size: NA

DNA: TGTGCCAGCAGCCAAGATCTTCACAGGGGGCTGGACACTGAAGCTTTCTTT
CDR3: CASSQDLHRGLDTEAFF
J: TRBJ1-1
D: TRBD1
V: TRBV4-2
size: NA

DNA: TGTGCCAGCAGCTTAGCCGGCAGGACCTACGAGCAGTACTTC
CDR3: CASSLAGRTYEQYF
J: TRBJ2-7
D: NA
V: TRBV7-2
size: NA

DNA: TGTGCCAGCAGCCCCAACAGGGTTAGGAACTATGGCTACACCTTC
CDR3: CASSPNRVRNYGYTF
J: TRBJ1-2
D: NA
V: TRBV27
size: NA

DNA: TGCGCCAGCAGCTTGAGGATGGAGAGCTCCTACAATGAGCAGTTCTTC
CDR3: CASSLRMESSYNEQFF
J: TRBJ2-1
D: NA
V: TRBV5-1
size: NA

DNA: TGTGCCTGGAGTAGGGACTCCGGGGCTGGAAACACCATATATTTT
CDR3: CAWSRDSGAGNTIYF
J: TRBJ1-3
D: NA
V: TRBV30
size: NA

DNA: TGTGCCAGTAGTTCTCCCGCAGGGACAATGAACACTGAAGCTTTCTTT
CDR3: CASSSPAGTMNTEAFF
J: TRBJ1-1
D: NA
V: TRBV19
size: NA

DNA: TGCGCCAGCAGCGCCGGGACAGCTCAAGAGACCCAGTACTTC
CDR3: CASSAGTAQETQYF
J: TRBJ2-5
D: TRBD1
V: TRBV5-1
size: NA

DNA: TGCGCCAGCAGCTTGGAGCGGGAGGGCCCCACAGATACGCAGTATTTT
CDR3: CASSLEREGPTDTQYF
J: TRBJ2-3
D: TRBD2
V: TRBV5-1
size: few

DNA: TGTGCCAGCAGCCCGTCAGGGGGGCCCAATCAGCCCCAGCATTTT
CDR3: CASSPSGGPNQPQHF
J: TRBJ1-5
D: TRBD1
V: TRBV6-5
size: once

DNA: TGCAGCGTTGAAAAATATTCCACAGATACGCAGTATTTT
CDR3: CSVEKYSTDTQYF
J: TRBJ2-3
D: NA
V: TRBV29-1
size: NA

DNA: TGTGCCAGCAGATCAAGCAGGACTGCCTCTGGAAACACCATATATTTT
CDR3: CASRSSRTASGNTIYF
J: TRBJ1-3
D: NA
V: TRBV6-6
size: NA

DNA: TGTGCCAGCCCCATCGGGGACAGGGGGTCTTTCAATCAGCCCCAGCATTTT
CDR3: CASPIGDRGSFNQPQHF
J: TRBJ1-5
D: TRBD1
V: TRBV6-4
size: NA

DNA: TGTGCCAGCAGAAGGGAGCCTGGAAACACCATATATTTT
CDR3: CASRREPGNTIYF
J: TRBJ1-3
D: NA
V: TRBV27
size: NA

DNA: TGTGCCAGGCCCCCGGGGGGCTGGTATGGCTACACCTTC
CDR3: CARPPGGWYGYTF
J: TRBJ1-2
D: NA
V: TRBV21-1
size: few